These 6 T cell receptor beta chains were sequenced from one sample in a study of long-term antiretroviral therapy in people with HIV. Survey-level resolution applied to immunoSEQ assay v3.0. Profiling relied on immunoSEQ multiplex PCR, and the TCRdb table lists in-frame clones only, not all of them. The repertoire holds 19,000 or so clones, with 70% to 80% as singletons. Sequenced material: unsorted PBMCs, taken at the start of antiretroviral therapy. The receptors were gathered from a man in his thirties or forties with HIV.

This sequence joins TRBV10-3 and TRBJ2-7; D gene unclear. Germline CDR1 reads ENHRY; CDR2 reads SYGVKD. The CDR3 totals 14 residues. The V end lost 4 bases, the J end lost 5 bases, and 15 bases lay between the germline ends. This chain's CDR3 is CAISGVSEIDEQYF. Here the CDR3 DNA reads TGTGCCATCAGTGGAGTGTCGGAAATTGACGAGCAGTACTTC.

The V gene is TRBV5-4, the J gene TRBJ2-7; D remains unclear. The CDR3 contains 14 residues. Germline V CDR1 and CDR2: SGHNT, YYREEE (reference sequence). Trimming took off 3 bases at V and 6 bases at J, with 16 bases between the two ends. The CDR3 sequence: CASSSPSTEGEQYF. As DNA, the CDR3 is TGTGCCAGCAGCTCACCATCGACGGAAGGCGAGCAGTACTTC.

The gene calls are TRBV6-5 and TRBJ2-2; tentative D call: TRBD1 (5 bases). The V gene lost 3 bases and the J gene lost 0 bases, with 8 bases spanning the gap. This CDR3 has 15 residues. Germline V gene sequence: CDR1 MNHEY, CDR2 SVGAGI. CDR3 residues: CASSYGASNTGELFF. The CDR3 DNA follows: TGTGCCAGCAGTTATGGGGCCTCGAACACCGGGGAGCTGTTTTTT.

The rearrangement uses TRBV14 and TRBJ2-1; 7 bases map to TRBD1. CDR3 size: 19 residues. In germline, CDR1 is SGHDN, CDR2 FVKESK. The V and J ends lost 4 bases and 4 bases, in that order; junction bases with no gene match: 19. CDR3 nucleotide sequence: TGTGCCAGCAGCCGAGGGAAGGCATGGGACAGCCTGGGATACAATGAGCAGTTCTTC. Residues: CASSRGKAWDSLGYNEQFF.

This clone was seen just once. The chain recombines TRBV19 with TRBJ2-2, with D perhaps assigned TRBD1 or TRBD2 (5 bases each). Germline CDR1 and CDR2: LNHDA and SQIVND (reference sequence). This CDR3 has 15 residues. The ends were cut back, 5 bases at V and 6 bases at J, with 16 bases in the middle. This CDR3 reads CASSPRGVVAGELFF. The CDR3 nucleotides read TGTGCCAGTAGTCCAAGAGGGGTCGTGGCCGGGGAGCTGTTTTTT.

This sequence joins TRBV7-9 and TRBJ2-3; D not certain. The CDR3 is 13 residues long. The V gene lost 2 bases and the J gene lost 4 bases, with 7 bases spanning the gap. Germline loops: CDR1 SEHNR, CDR2 FQNEAQ (reference sequence). The DNA of the CDR3 is TGTGCCAGCAGCTTAATGGGTTCAGATACGCAGTATTTT. Amino acids: CASSLMGSDTQYF.